A selection of T cell receptor beta chains follows, all from one sample in a study of neurological immune-mediated disorders. TCRdb independently ran MiXCR on the 5' RACE reads; one entry per CDR3 protein. The sample has some 87,000 distinct CDR3 sequences; approximately 13% are singletons. The specimen sequenced was PBMCs. These receptors all stem from a female donor with HTLV-1-associated myelopathy (HAM/TSP). CDR3s include the opening cysteine and the closing phenylalanine or tryptophan. D genes are given only for firm matches. Clone size is not always given. Where it is, it says once, few, many or a class for expanded clones.

J gene: TRBJ1-6
V gene: TRBV4-1
clone size: many
D gene: NA
CDR3 DNA: TGCGCCAGCAGCCAAGATTTTAACTCCTATAATTCACCCCTCCACTTT
CDR3 protein: CASSQDFNSYNSPLHF

J gene: TRBJ2-3
V gene: TRBV29-1
clone size: NA
D gene: TRBD2
CDR3 DNA: TGCAGCGTTAAGAGGGCGGGGGGGATCGCGCAGTATTTT
CDR3 protein: CSVKRAGGIAQYF

J gene: TRBJ2-2
V gene: TRBV6-1
clone size: many
D gene: NA
CDR3 DNA: TGTGCCAGCAGAAACGGATGGGATTCCGGGGAGCTGTTTTTT
CDR3 protein: CASRNGWDSGELFF

J gene: TRBJ2-2
V gene: TRBV5-1
clone size: few
D gene: NA
CDR3 DNA: TGCGCCAGCAGCTCGACAGTTAACACCGGGGAGCTGTTTTTT
CDR3 protein: CASSSTVNTGELFF

J gene: TRBJ2-1
V gene: TRBV7-2
clone size: NA
D gene: TRBD2
CDR3 DNA: TGTGCCAGCAGCTTAGGGACTAGGACGTGGGGTGAGCAGTTCTTC
CDR3 protein: CASSLGTRTWGEQFF

J gene: TRBJ1-3
V gene: TRBV20-1
clone size: many
D gene: NA
CDR3 DNA: TGCAGTGCCGCGATACAGGGAACTGGAAACACCATATATTTT
CDR3 protein: CSAAIQGTGNTIYF

J gene: TRBJ1-1
V gene: TRBV5-1
clone size: many
D gene: NA
CDR3 DNA: TGCGCCAGCAGCTTGGCCGCCCTTAACACTGAAGCTTTCTTT
CDR3 protein: CASSLAALNTEAFF

J gene: TRBJ2-2
V gene: TRBV7-2
clone size: many
D gene: NA
CDR3 DNA: TGTGCCAGCAGCGTAGGACCGCGCACCGGGGAGCTGTTTTTT
CDR3 protein: CASSVGPRTGELFF

J gene: TRBJ2-1
V gene: TRBV11-2
clone size: medium-sized
D gene: TRBD1
CDR3 DNA: TGTGCCAGCAGCCCCGGGACAGCACCTTACAATGAGCAGTTCTTC
CDR3 protein: CASSPGTAPYNEQFF

J gene: TRBJ2-1
V gene: TRBV15
clone size: many
D gene: NA
CDR3 DNA: TGTGCCACCAGCAGTTATACAGACGACTACAATGAGCAGTTCTTC
CDR3 protein: CATSSYTDDYNEQFF

J gene: TRBJ2-7
V gene: TRBV20-1
clone size: many
D gene: TRBD1
CDR3 DNA: TGCAGTGCTAGACCCGGGACAGGGGGATTCGAGCAGTACTTC
CDR3 protein: CSARPGTGGFEQYF

J gene: TRBJ2-7
V gene: TRBV2
clone size: NA
D gene: TRBD2
CDR3 DNA: TGTGCCGGCAGGCTAGCGGGGGTCTACGAGCAGTACTTC
CDR3 protein: CAGRLAGVYEQYF

J gene: TRBJ1-2
V gene: TRBV5-6
clone size: NA
D gene: NA
CDR3 DNA: TGTGCCAACAGCCCCGGGACTACCTATGGCTACACCTTC
CDR3 protein: CANSPGTTYGYTF

J gene: TRBJ2-7
V gene: TRBV28
clone size: many
D gene: NA
CDR3 DNA: TGTGCCAGCAGTCCCGCCAGGAATGCCTACGAGCAGTACTTC
CDR3 protein: CASSPARNAYEQYF

J gene: TRBJ1-6
V gene: TRBV20-1
clone size: many
D gene: TRBD1
CDR3 DNA: TGCAGTGCTAGAGATCTTAGACAGGGAAGGAGTTCACCCCTCCACTTT
CDR3 protein: CSARDLRQGRSSPLHF

J gene: TRBJ2-1
V gene: TRBV24-1
clone size: NA
D gene: TRBD2
CDR3 DNA: TGTGCCACCAGTGCACAGCGGGGGCCAAATGAGAAGTTCTTC
CDR3 protein: CATSAQRGPNEKFF

J gene: TRBJ2-7
V gene: TRBV7-8
clone size: many
D gene: TRBD1
CDR3 DNA: TGTGCCAGCAGCATCCAACAGGGGCCCGAGCAGTACTTC
CDR3 protein: CASSIQQGPEQYF

J gene: TRBJ2-7
V gene: TRBV28
clone size: many
D gene: NA
CDR3 DNA: TGTGCCAGCAGCGTAGCCAGTCTTGCCTACGAGCAGTACTTC
CDR3 protein: CASSVASLAYEQYF

J gene: TRBJ1-2
V gene: TRBV6-1
clone size: many
D gene: TRBD1
CDR3 DNA: TGTGCCAGCAGTGAAGAAGAGAACAGGGGATTGGGCTATGGCTACACCTTC
CDR3 protein: CASSEEENRGLGYGYTF

J gene: TRBJ1-2
V gene: TRBV3-1
clone size: many
D gene: TRBD1
CDR3 DNA: TGTGCCAGCGGGGACAGGGGGCGCCGAGGCTATGGCTACACCTTC
CDR3 protein: CASGDRGRRGYGYTF

J gene: TRBJ2-7
V gene: TRBV7-9
clone size: many
D gene: TRBD1
CDR3 DNA: TGTGCCAGCAGCTTAGGGGACAGGAAAGCCTACGAGCAGTACTTC
CDR3 protein: CASSLGDRKAYEQYF

J gene: TRBJ1-2
V gene: TRBV28
clone size: NA
D gene: NA
CDR3 DNA: TGTGCCAGCAGTTTAACAGATTTCAATGGCTACACCTTC
CDR3 protein: CASSLTDFNGYTF

J gene: TRBJ2-2
V gene: TRBV11-2
clone size: many
D gene: NA
CDR3 DNA: TGTGCCAGCAGCCTCCTAAAGCCTGACGTAGCGGAAACAAACACCGGGGAGCTGTTTTTT
CDR3 protein: CASSLLKPDVAETNTGELFF

J gene: TRBJ2-6
V gene: TRBV20-1
clone size: many
D gene: NA
CDR3 DNA: TGCAGTGCTAGAGAGGGATCTGGGGCCAACGTCCTGACTTTC
CDR3 protein: CSAREGSGANVLTF

J gene: TRBJ1-1
V gene: TRBV2
clone size: many
D gene: NA
CDR3 DNA: TGTGCCAGCAGGACAGTTTGGAACACTGAAGCTTTCTTT
CDR3 protein: CASRTVWNTEAFF

J gene: TRBJ1-1
V gene: TRBV2
clone size: few
D gene: NA
CDR3 DNA: TGTGCCAGCAGTCGGCAGGGGTTGGGCACTGAAGCTTTCTTT
CDR3 protein: CASSRQGLGTEAFF

J gene: TRBJ2-7
V gene: TRBV7-9
clone size: many
D gene: NA
CDR3 DNA: TGTGCCAGCAGCTTATCCCTGGCAGGGAGCGCCGCCGAGCAGTACTTC
CDR3 protein: CASSLSLAGSAAEQYF